A single sample is the source of the 20 T cell receptor beta chains below, sequenced in a study of OX40 agonist ivuxolimab in advanced cancers. The protocol used for the library was the immunoSEQ multiplex PCR assay. Not all clones reach the TCRdb copy of this immuneACCESS table, which keeps in-frame sequences only. Checked studies attribute under half of the gap to unresolved V genes and leave the rest unexplained. This sample gives 63,000 or so clones in total; around nine tenths of them show up just once. The ten largest account for 2% to 2.5% of the sample. Sequenced material: CD4+ or CD8+ T cells sorted from blood, taken in a trial of the OX40 agonist ivuxolimab. These receptors were taken from an adult with an advanced solid tumor such as melanoma, head and neck, liver or kidney cancer.

The V gene is TRBV19, the J gene TRBJ1-4, with D unresolved. Trimming stripped 8 bases from V and 3 bases from J, with 10 bases between. Germline V gene sequence: CDR1 LNHDA, CDR2 SQIVND (reference sequence). This CDR3 spans 13 amino acids. The CDR3 DNA follows: TGTGCCAGTTCCCGGGCCTCTAATGAAAAACTGTTTTTT. Amino acid sequence: CASSRASNEKLFF. Variable domain in full (rest from reference TRBV19 and TRBJ1-4): DGGITQSPKYLFRKEGQNVTLSCEQNLNHDAMYWYRQDPGQGLRLIYYSQIVNDFQKGDIAEGYSVSREKKESFPLTVTSAQKNPTAFYLCASSRASNEKLFFGSGTQLSVL.

A single count supports this clone. The genes are TRBV28 and TRBJ2-1; 10 bases are shared with TRBD2. The CDR3 contains 13 residues. Germline CDR1 reads MDHEN; CDR2 reads SYDVKM. Trimming at V came to 8 bases and at J to 6 bases, leaving 4 bases not matched to a gene. The CDR3 nucleotides are TGTGCCAGCTACTCTAGCGGGGGCAATGAGCAGTTCTTC. Translation gives CASYSSGGNEQFF.

This rearrangement joins TRBV7-9 to TRBJ2-7; D gene ambiguous. Trimming shortened V by 5 bases and J by 0 bases, and 11 bases separated the two germline ends. The germline CDR1 and CDR2 sequences are SEHNR and FQNEAQ (reference sequence). This CDR3 spans 14 amino acids. For the CDR3, the DNA is TGTGCCAGCAGCCCGACACCCGCCTCCTACGAGCAGTACTTC. It yields the protein CASSPTPASYEQYF.

V usage is TRBV30 and J usage is TRBJ2-7; 8 nucleotides agree with TRBD1. J was trimmed by 4 bases and V by 8 bases; bases with no gene match: 10. This CDR3 contains 13 residues. Germline lookup yields CDR1 GTSNPN and CDR2 SVGIG (reference sequence). This chain's CDR3 is CATTQGAPYEQYF. CDR3 nucleotide sequence: TGTGCCACAACTCAGGGGGCGCCATACGAGCAGTACTTC.

This clone was observed a handful of times. CDR3 DNA sequence: TGTGCCAGCAGCTTGGGGACCAACTATGGCTACACCTTC. Residues: CASSLGTNYGYTF. V usage is TRBV5-4 and J usage is TRBJ1-2; D gene unclear. V was pared by 0 bases and J by 2 bases, with 5 bases between. The CDR3 has 13 amino acids. Germline assignment: CDR1 SGHNT and CDR2 YYREEE (reference sequence). The full variable domain, rest sourced from reference TRBV5-4 and TRBJ1-2, is ETGVTQSPTHLIKTRGQQVTLRCSSQSGHNTVSWYQQALGQGPQFIFQYYREEENGRGNFPPRFSGLQFPNYSSELNVNALELDDSALYLCASSLGTNYGYTFGSGTRLTVV.

The gene calls are TRBV7-3 and TRBJ2-7; 11 nucleotides align to TRBD2. The V segment lost 3 bases and the J segment 0 bases; nucleotides outside the gene matches: 13. The CDR3 consists of 19 residues. Germline assignment: CDR1 SGHTA and CDR2 FQGTGA. DNA of the CDR3: TGTGCCAGCAGCTTCTCTTTGACTAGCGGGATGAAAAGCTCCTACGAGCAGTACTTC. Amino acids: CASSFSLTSGMKSSYEQYF.

This clone was seen once. This chain uses TRBV5-1 with TRBJ1-1; D is undetermined. Trimming left V 0 bases short and J 7 bases short, with 13 bases between. Germline V gives CDR1 SGHRS, CDR2 YFSETQ. This CDR3 spans 14 amino acids. Here the CDR3 reads CASSLGGPEDEAFF. Here the CDR3 DNA reads TGCGCCAGCAGCTTGGGGGGTCCCGAGGATGAAGCTTTCTTT.

The V call is TRBV7-3, the J call TRBJ1-5, with unresolved D. The CDR3 has 13 amino acids. Deletions cut 6 bases from V and 2 bases from J, with 8 bases between. Germline loops: CDR1 SGHTA, CDR2 FQGTGA. The DNA for the CDR3 is TGTGCCAGCAGTGGCGGCGGCAATCAGCCCCAGCATTTT. It translates to CASSGGGNQPQHF.

As concerns this clone: It is likely a read error: a sequence one base away is far more abundant. The CDR3 loop reads CASSPRGESSYEQYF. CDR3 DNA sequence: TGCGCCAGCAGCCCCAGGGGGGAATCCTCCTACGAGCAGTACTTC. The J gene is TRBJ2-7, the V gene TRBV5-1; D possibly corresponds to TRBD1 (7 bases). CDR3 length equals 15 residues. Per the germline V gene, CDR1 is SGHRS and CDR2 is YFSETQ. Trimming took off 4 bases at V and 0 bases at J, with 14 bases between the two ends.

The chain recombines TRBV28 with TRBJ2-7; D is perhaps TRBD1 (6 bases). The CDR3 sequence is 19 residues long. Germline V gene lookup returns CDR1 MDHEN and CDR2 SYDVKM. With 5 bases removed from V and 0 bases from J, the gap between germline ends came to 26 bases. The CDR3 region has the DNA TGTGCCAGCAGTCATACGCAACGACAGGCCAGGTGGAGCTCCTACGAGCAGTACTTC. Translating gives CASSHTQRQARWSSYEQYF.

This chain uses TRBV28 with TRBJ2-7, with unresolved D. V was clipped by 6 bases and J by 5 bases, with 14 bases between them. Germline loops: CDR1 MDHEN, CDR2 SYDVKM. There are 13 residues in the CDR3. The CDR3, as DNA: TGTGCCAGCAGATCCCAACCCCGCCACGAGCAGTACTTC. This translates into CASRSQPRHEQYF.

This chain's CDR3 is CASSKSSYNEQFF. The CDR3 DNA reads as TGTGCCAGCAGCAAAAGCTCCTACAATGAGCAGTTCTTC. The V and J genes are TRBV7-8 and TRBJ2-1; D call uncertain. V lost 5 bases and J 0 bases, leaving 5 bases between the germline ends. The CDR3 runs 13 residues. Germline CDR1 SGHVS, CDR2 FQNEAQ.

The chain employs TRBV5-1 and TRBJ2-5, with D maybe TRBD2 (7 bases). The J call may be faulty, since TRBJ2-7 better matches the DNA end. The CDR3 is 14 amino acids. From germline, CDR1 is SGHRS and CDR2 YFSETQ. CDR3 loop: CASSPAGAAYEQYF. For the CDR3, the DNA is TGCGCCAGCAGCCCCGCGGGGGCTGCCTACGAGCAGTACTTC.

This chain connects TRBV29-1 to TRBJ2-5; D unresolved. The CDR3 sequence is 14 residues long. V lost 0 bases and J lost 4, with 12 bases in between. CDR1 is SQVTM and CDR2 is ANQGSEA in the germline V gene. Here the CDR3 reads CSVEEDTYRETQYF. DNA for the CDR3: TGCAGCGTTGAAGAAGACACGTATAGAGAGACCCAGTACTTC. The full variable domain, with the rest looked up from reference TRBV29-1 and TRBJ2-5, is SAVISQKPSRDICQRGTSLTIQCQVDSQVTMMFWYRQQPGQSLTLIATANQGSEATYESGFVIDKFPISRPNLTFSTLTVSNMSPEDSSIYLCSVEEDTYRETQYFGPGTRLLVL.

This chain uses TRBV5-1 with TRBJ1-1; 10 positions agree with TRBD1. The CDR3 totals 15 residues. From germline, CDR1 is SGHRS and CDR2 YFSETQ. The trim removed 2 bases at V and 2 bases at J, leaving 3 bases unmatched. The CDR3 DNA is TGCGCCAGCAGCTTCGGGACAGGGGATAACACTGAAGCTTTCTTT. This translates into CASSFGTGDNTEAFF.

Only one count was recorded for this clone. The CDR3 here is CASSYRLNTEAFF. In DNA form, the CDR3 reads TGTGCCAGCAGTTACCGGTTAAACACTGAAGCTTTCTTT. This sequence joins TRBV6-6 and TRBJ1-1; no clear D. Trimming took off 2 bases at V and 2 bases at J, with 6 bases between the two ends. The length of the CDR3 is 13 residues. Germline V gives CDR1 MNHNY, CDR2 SVGAGI (reference sequence).

This sequence joins TRBV7-6 and TRBJ2-3; TRBD1 aligns across 7 bases. Looked up from germline, CDR1 is SGHVS and CDR2 is FNYEAQ. V lost 5 bases to trimming and J lost 2 bases; unmatched junction nucleotides: 10. The CDR3 is made up of 16 amino acids. CDR3 in amino acids: CASSPPTGLDTDTQYF. The DNA of the CDR3 is TGTGCCAGCAGCCCACCGACAGGGTTGGACACAGATACGCAGTATTTT. The complete variable domain, with remaining parts taken from reference TRBV7-6 and TRBJ2-3, reads GAGVSQSPRYKVTKRGQDVALRCDPISGHVSLYWYRQALGQGPEFLTYFNYEAQQDKSGLPNDRFSAERPEGSISTLTIQRTEQRDSAMYRCASSPPTGLDTDTQYFGPGTRLTVL.

The J gene is TRBJ1-4, the V gene TRBV19; a possible D gene is TRBD1 (5 bases). The germline CDR1 and CDR2 sequences are LNHDA and SQIVND (reference sequence). CDR3 length equals 15 residues. V lost 2 bases and J lost 7, with 14 bases in between. As DNA, the CDR3 is TGTGCCAGTAGTATATTGGGTGACAGACCTGAAAAACTGTTTTTT. Amino acids: CASSILGDRPEKLFF.

This chain's CDR3 is CASRGTSGRETQYF. The DNA of the CDR3 is TGTGCCAGCAGGGGGACTAGCGGAAGAGAGACCCAGTACTTC. The V and J genes are TRBV6-6 and TRBJ2-5; 11 bases are shared with TRBD2. The CDR3 is 14 amino acids. Unmatched junction bases numbered 4, after V lost 6 bases and J lost 4 bases. CDR1 MNHNY and CDR2 SVGAGI come from the germline V gene (reference sequence).

This chain joins TRBV6-5 and TRBJ2-1; D remains ambiguous. Trimming pared 8 bases from V and 0 bases from J, leaving 5 bases between. The germline V gene has CDR1 MNHEY and CDR2 SVGAGI. There are 12 residues in the CDR3. The CDR3 is CASVSSYNEQFF. Here the CDR3 DNA reads TGTGCCAGCGTGAGCTCCTACAATGAGCAGTTCTTC.